This TCR beta chain emerged from a study of human T cells and chemical hapten exposure. As to time point: patch test 2, 6 weeks after DPC sensitization. Treatment meaning: therapeutic diphenylcyclopropenone sensitization with weekly scalp DPC. TCRdb used MiXCR to reprocess the RACE reads, holding one entry per CDR3 protein. The sample has 360,000 or so distinct CDR3 sequences, about 6.9% seen once. CDR3 length: 15 amino acids. Trimming removed 1 base from V and 6 bases from J, with 13 bases in between. This clonotype originated in a woman under 30 with alopecia areata. Some clones in this sample may be carry-over from other donors' samples. Sequencing used whole blood, obtained in connection with sensitization to the hapten diphenylcyclopropenone (DPC). The V call is TRBV12-3 or TRBV12-4, the J call TRBJ2-1; D possibly corresponds to TRBD2 (6 bases). The DNA of the CDR3 is TGTGCCAGCAGTTTAGGGGGGGTTAGGGTCAATGAGCAGTTCTTC. It specifies CASSLGGVRVNEQFF.